This TCR beta chain was documented in a study of T cells in Graves' hyperthyroidism and ophthalmopathy. Study at large: The initial diagnosis was the point when peripheral blood was collected, ahead of any treatment. The study's findings and limits: Ophthalmopathy onset followed model prediction by a median about 6.5 months.

RNA transcripts provided the source from which TCR beta CDR3 regions were amplified. The primer set for the first-round RT-PCR of the TCR CDR3 was HTBI. TCRdb itself ran the multiplex PCR reads through MiXCR, one entry per CDR3 protein. The table lists hundreds of thousands of distinct CDR3 sequences, about 15% of them singletons. This clonotype was detected a few times. The antigen is undetermined. Germline V gives CDR1 MNHEY, CDR2 SVGEGT. V was clipped by 0 bases and J by 7 bases, with 10 bases between them. The CDR3 spans 15 residues. What was sequenced was blood. V is TRBV6-2 or TRBV6-3 and J is TRBJ1-6; unclear D gene. The sequence was collected from a young woman with Graves' hyperthyroidism. The CDR3 DNA is TGTGCCAGCAGTTACTCGACAACAGCCAATTCACCCCTCCACTTT. Translation: CASSYSTTANSPLHF.